The rows below give T cell receptor beta chains drawn from one sample of a study of blood T cell repertoires in COVID-19. Sequencing was performed with immunoSEQ multiplex PCR; in TCRdb, only in-frame clones are kept and a portion is missing. This sample has 170,000 or so clones, with roughly 85% found just once. The sequencing sample was made of peripheral blood. The receptors shown here come from a man in his forties or fifties with active or convalescent COVID-19. Both conserved end residues are part of each CDR3. A D gene is named only where the DNA matches it firmly.

d_gene,j_gene,v_gene,CDR3nt,CDR3aa
.,TRBJ2-7,TRBV27,TGTGCCAGCGTGGGAATGGAGGGGACGTACGAGCAGTACTTC,CASVGMEGTYEQYF
.,TRBJ2-2,TRBV21-1,TGTGCCAGCAGCAAAGTTGGGACTAGCGGCACCGGGGAGCTGTTTTTT,CASSKVGTSGTGELFF
.,TRBJ2-5,TRBV30,TGTGCCTGGAGTTCTTCGCAAGAGACCCAGTACTTC,CAWSSSQETQYF
TRBD2,TRBJ2-1,TRBV5-5,TGTGCCAGCAGCCAACGGCGCTGGACTAGCGGGACAGACAATGAGCAGTTCTTC,CASSQRRWTSGTDNEQFF
.,TRBJ1-5,TRBV29-1,TGCAGCGTTGAAGGCAAAGGGGCCCAGCATTTT,CSVEGKGAQHF
.,TRBJ2-1,TRBV7-2,TGTGCCAGCAGCCCCGTAGGCGCGAGGGCCTACAATGAGCAGTTCTTC,CASSPVGARAYNEQFF
.,TRBJ2-1,TRBV5-1,TGCGCCAGCAGCTTGGCCGGGAGACGCGATGAGCAGTTCTTC,CASSLAGRRDEQFF
TRBD1,TRBJ2-3,TRBV6-5,TGTGCCAGCAGCACACAGGGACAGGTCACAGATACGCAGTATTTT,CASSTQGQVTDTQYF
.,TRBJ2-7,TRBV13,TGTGCCAGCAGCTTTACGGGACACACGACTGGGGAGCAGTACTTC,CASSFTGHTTGEQYF
.,TRBJ1-1,TRBV6-2/TRBV6-3,TGTGCCAGCAGTTACCCCGGAAAGGGGGAAGCTTTCTTT,CASSYPGKGEAFF
TRBD1,TRBJ1-2,TRBV19,TGTGCCAGTAGTATCCCACAGGGGAACTATGGCTACACCTTC,CASSIPQGNYGYTF
.,TRBJ1-3,TRBV10-3,TGTGCCATCAGTGAGCCGACATACTCCACCATATATTTT,CAISEPTYSTIYF